A selection of T cell receptor beta chains follows, all from one sample in a study of a mutant IDH1 vaccine in newly diagnosed glioma. These receptors have no identified antigens. Profiling relied on immunoSEQ multiplex PCR, and the TCRdb table lists in-frame clones only, not all of them. The sample has about 60,000 clones; around 87% are singletons. The sequencing here drew on PBMCs, taken from a glioma patient whose treatment included an IDH1 peptide vaccine. All receptors derive from a man aged 35 to 55 with glioma. The conserved cysteine and the conserved F or W are not part of the CDR3 here. A D gene is named only where the DNA matches it firmly.

13	TRBV5-1	TRBJ1-5	.	ASSPLGDSNQPQH
11	TRBV5-4	TRBJ1-2	.	ASNQDSLYGYT
10	TRBV5-1	TRBJ2-5	.	ASSYLQETQY
12	TRBV6-4	TRBJ2-3	.	ASSESAVTDTQY
13	TRBV7-9	TRBJ2-2	.	ASSSPERNTGELF
14	TRBV7-9	TRBJ2-7	.	ASSTTGGQSSYEQY
14	TRBV14	TRBJ2-3	.	ASSQVSQGLTDTQY
11	TRBV2	TRBJ1-2	.	ASSGTKNYGYT
10	TRBV7-9	TRBJ1-5	.	ASSPTDQPQH
12	TRBV15	TRBJ2-5	.	ATSRDGGPETQY
10	TRBV11-2	TRBJ2-3	.	ASRLNADTQY
14	TRBV9	TRBJ2-5	TRBD2	ASSDTGLAGWKTQY
8	TRBV5-6	TRBJ2-7	.	ASSPSEQY
10	TRBV19	TRBJ1-4	TRBD1	ASSVDRDKLF
9	TRBV20-1	TRBJ1-1	.	SATGGTKAF
12	TRBV7-2	TRBJ1-1	.	ASSLGGSAQEAF
13	TRBV6-5	TRBJ2-1	TRBD2	ASRIAGGLYNEQF
11	TRBV11-2	TRBJ1-2	.	ASSSLGNYGYT
8	TRBV2	TRBJ2-4	.	ASSENIQY
13	TRBV6-5	TRBJ1-1	.	ASSYSNRAGAEAF
11	TRBV7-9	TRBJ1-5	.	ASSYGSNQPQH
10	TRBV6-4	TRBJ1-5	.	ASSDPNQPQH
12	TRBV7-2	TRBJ1-2	TRBD1	ASTQRYTGDGYT
13	TRBV6-6	TRBJ2-2	.	ASNRGPKNTGELF
13	TRBV5-4	TRBJ2-2	.	ASSARGLNTGELF
12	TRBV4-1	TRBJ2-2	.	ASSQDGRVVELF
12	TRBV7-2	TRBJ2-3	TRBD2	ASSLSPSGRFGY
14	TRBV5-6	TRBJ2-7	TRBD2	ASSLGRRLAGGEQY
12	TRBV5-1	TRBJ1-1	TRBD1	ASSPFTGGTEAF
13	TRBV18	TRBJ1-2	.	ASSPLGQRNYGYT
11	TRBV5-4	TRBJ2-7	.	ASRAGGSYEQY
13	TRBV6-1	TRBJ1-1	.	ASILGGPGGTEAF
13	TRBV5-1	TRBJ1-1	.	ASSLARQGRGEAF
13	TRBV18	TRBJ1-3	.	ASSPGRQSGNTIY
14	TRBV7-8	TRBJ1-2	.	ASSLEKTGALYGYT
9	TRBV6-6	TRBJ2-5	.	ASRLGETQY
13	TRBV7-2	TRBJ2-3	.	ASSPPASSTDTQY
13	TRBV4-1	TRBJ1-2	TRBD1	ASSQARQGLYGYT
13	TRBV19	TRBJ2-7	TRBD2	ASSIGLAATYEQY
13	TRBV7-2	TRBJ1-1	.	ASSQTRQLNTEAF
14	TRBV18	TRBJ2-1	.	ASSPYGQGYIIEQF
12	TRBV5-4	TRBJ2-5	.	ASNLREGAETQY
9	TRBV20-1	TRBJ2-7	TRBD2	SARREGEQY